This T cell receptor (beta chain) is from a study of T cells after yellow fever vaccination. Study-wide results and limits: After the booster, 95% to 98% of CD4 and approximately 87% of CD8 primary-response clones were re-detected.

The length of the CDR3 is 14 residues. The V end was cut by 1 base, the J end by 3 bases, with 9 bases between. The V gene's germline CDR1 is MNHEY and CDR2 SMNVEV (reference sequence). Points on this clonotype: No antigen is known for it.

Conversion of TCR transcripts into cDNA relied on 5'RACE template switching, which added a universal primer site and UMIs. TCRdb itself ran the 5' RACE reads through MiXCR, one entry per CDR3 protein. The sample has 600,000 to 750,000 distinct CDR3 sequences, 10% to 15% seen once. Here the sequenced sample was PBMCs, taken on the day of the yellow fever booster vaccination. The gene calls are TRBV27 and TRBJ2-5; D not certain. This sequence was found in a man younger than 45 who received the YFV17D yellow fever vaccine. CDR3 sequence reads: CASSLLGPEETQYF. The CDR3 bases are TGTGCCAGCAGTTTATTAGGGCCCGAAGAGACCCAGTACTTC.